This T cell receptor beta chain originates from a study of blood T cells in healthy people across ages. Germline CDR1 is MNHEY and CDR2 is SVGAGI. V trimming: 0 bases; J trimming: 2 bases; junction bases outside the gene matches: 12. The CDR3 extends over 19 amino acids. Next came a second PCR, run for roughly 7 to 12 cycles, which used a sample-barcoded 5' primer along with a J-beta primer mix. TCRdb re-analysed the 5' RACE reads in MiXCR, keeping a single row per CDR3 protein. The sample holds about 570,000 distinct CDR3 sequences, 25% to 35% seen once. The same data also went into a second study, on T cells of mothers and their children.

V usage is TRBV6-5 and J usage is TRBJ2-3, with TRBD2 identical over 9 bases. The clonotype was recovered from a boy aged 2 to 9 in good health. Sequencing input: blood. For the CDR3, the DNA is TGTGCCAGCAGTTACTCGTTGCGGACTAGCGAAAAAAACACAGATACGCAGTATTTT. This sequence encodes CASSYSLRTSEKNTDTQYF.